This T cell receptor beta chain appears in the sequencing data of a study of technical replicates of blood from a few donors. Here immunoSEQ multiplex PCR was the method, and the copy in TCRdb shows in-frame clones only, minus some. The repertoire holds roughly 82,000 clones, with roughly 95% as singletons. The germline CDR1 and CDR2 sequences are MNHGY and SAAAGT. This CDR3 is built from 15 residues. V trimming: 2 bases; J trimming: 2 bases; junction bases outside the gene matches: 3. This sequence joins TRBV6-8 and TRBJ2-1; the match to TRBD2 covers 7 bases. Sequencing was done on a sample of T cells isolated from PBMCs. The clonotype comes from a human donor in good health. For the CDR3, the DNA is TGTGCCAGCAGTTACCACAGCGGGACCTACAATGAGCAGTTCTTC. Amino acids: CASSYHSGTYNEQFF.